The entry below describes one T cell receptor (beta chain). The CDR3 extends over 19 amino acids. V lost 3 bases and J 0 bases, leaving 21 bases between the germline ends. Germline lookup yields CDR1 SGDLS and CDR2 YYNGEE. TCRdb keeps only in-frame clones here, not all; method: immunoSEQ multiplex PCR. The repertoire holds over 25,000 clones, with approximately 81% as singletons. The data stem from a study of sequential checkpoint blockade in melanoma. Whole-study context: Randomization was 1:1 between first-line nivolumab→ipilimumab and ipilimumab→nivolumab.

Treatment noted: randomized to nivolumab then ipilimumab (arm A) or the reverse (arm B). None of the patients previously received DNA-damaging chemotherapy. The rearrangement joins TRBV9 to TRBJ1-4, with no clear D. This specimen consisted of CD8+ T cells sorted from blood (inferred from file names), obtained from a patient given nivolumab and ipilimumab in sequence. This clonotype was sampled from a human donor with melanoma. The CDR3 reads CASSARIAIRNATNEKLFF. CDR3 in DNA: TGTGCCAGCAGCGCCAGGATTGCGATTAGAAATGCAACTAATGAAAAACTGTTTTTT.